Each of the 17 T cell receptor beta chains below was sequenced from the same sample in a study of CD8+ T cells in alopecia areata. Once RNA had been extracted, it was reverse transcribed into cDNA to act as the sequencing template. Measured with immunoSEQ multiplex PCR; TCRdb has only the in-frame clones, and not every one. The sample carries 95,000 to 120,000 clones, approximately 59% recorded once. Sequenced input: CD8+ T cells sorted from blood. The receptors were sampled from a human donor in good health.

The rearrangement links TRBV6-8 to TRBJ2-7; TRBD2 is a possible D gene (7 bases). This CDR3 contains 15 residues. Looked up from germline, CDR1 is MNHGY and CDR2 is SAAAGT. V dropped 9 bases and J dropped 0 bases, with 18 bases sitting between them. The CDR3 loop is CARSLCGGPSYEQYF. CDR3 DNA sequence: TGTGCCAGGTCGCTTTGCGGGGGCCCCTCCTACGAGCAGTACTTC.

Comment on this clone: This may be a read error: a much more frequent sequence differs by one nucleotide. The rearrangement uses TRBV4-2 and TRBJ2-5, with no clear D. This CDR3 has 14 amino acids. Germline-derived CDR1 and CDR2 are LGHNA and YNFKEQ. Trimming pared 0 bases from V and 5 bases from J, leaving 10 bases between. The CDR3 here is CASSQEGSWETQYF. The CDR3 DNA reads TGTGCCAGCAGCCAAGAGGGAAGTTGGGAGACCCAGTACTTC.

This clone appeared a few times. V gene TRBV12-5 combines with J gene TRBJ1-1, with D tentatively TRBD1 (5 bases). From germline, CDR1 is LGHNT and CDR2 FRNRAP. The CDR3 covers 13 residues. V gave up 8 bases and J gave up 4 bases, with 14 bases separating them. CDR3 sequence: CASTGEGGTEAFF. CDR3 nucleotide sequence: TGTGCTAGTACGGGGGAAGGCGGCACTGAAGCTTTCTTT.

This chain uses TRBV14 with TRBJ2-5; 8 nucleotides agree with TRBD2. V lost 0 bases and J lost 3; bases outside the gene matches: 0. Germline values: CDR1 SGHDN, CDR2 FVKESK. This CDR3 spans 14 amino acids. The CDR3 region has the DNA TGTGCCAGCAGCCAAGAAGCGGGGGAAGAGACCCAGTACTTC. This translates into CASSQEAGEETQYF. The full variable domain, its missing parts supplied by reference TRBV14 and TRBJ2-5, is EAGVTQFPSHSVIEKGQTVTLRCDPISGHDNLYWYRRVMGKEIKFLLHFVKESKQDESGMPNNRFLAERTGGTYSTLKVQPAELEDSGVYFCASSQEAGEETQYFGPGTRLLVL.

This chain links TRBV2 with TRBJ2-1, with TRBD2 matching over 9 bases. Per germline, CDR1 SNHLY and CDR2 FYNNEI. V lost 8 bases to trimming and J lost 4 bases; unmatched junction nucleotides: 18. This CDR3 spans 18 amino acids. CDR3 residues: CASGSGTSSPWGYNEQFF. The DNA of the CDR3 is TGTGCCAGCGGCTCCGGGACTAGCTCACCCTGGGGTTACAATGAGCAGTTCTTC. Full variable domain (missing parts from reference TRBV2 and TRBJ2-1): EPEVTQTPSHQVTQMGQEVILRCVPISNHLYFYWYRQILGQKVEFLVSFYNNEISEKSEIFDDQFSVERPDGSNFTLKIRSTKLEDSAMYFCASGSGTSSPWGYNEQFFGPGTRLTVL.

The chain employs TRBV5-1 and TRBJ2-7; D is undetermined. The CDR3 loop spans 13 amino acids. CDR1 and CDR2 (germline): SGHRS, YFSETQ. Trimming took off 0 bases at V and 2 bases at J, with 6 bases between the two ends. In nucleotides, the CDR3 is TGCGCCAGCAGCTTGGGCGAACCCTACGAGCAGTACTTC. It is translated as CASSLGEPYEQYF.

The chain has TRBV9 and TRBJ1-2, with a tentative D call TRBD1 (6 bases). Germline loops: CDR1 SGDLS, CDR2 YYNGEE. The CDR3 runs to 15 residues. Trimming removed 5 bases from V and 6 bases from J, with 20 bases in between. CDR3 sequence reads: CASSDSGVYGNGYTF. CDR3 bases: TGTGCCAGCAGTGACTCAGGGGTGTATGGGAATGGCTACACCTTC.

The rearrangement uses TRBV29-1 and TRBJ2-7; 9 bases match TRBD2. This CDR3 spans 14 amino acids. The junction had 7 bases not matched to a gene; V was cut back by 5 bases and J by 2 bases. The germline gives CDR1 SQVTM, CDR2 ANQGSEA. The CDR3 DNA reads as TGCAGCGTTCCGAGCGGGGGGCGGACCTACGAGCAGTACTTC. It specifies CSVPSGGRTYEQYF.

V is TRBV15 and J is TRBJ2-3; TRBD1 agrees at 8 bases. CDR1 is LNHNV, CDR2 YYDKDF, per germline (reference sequence). V lost 0 bases, J lost 5 bases, and 4 bases stayed unmatched. The CDR3 contains 15 residues. The CDR3 DNA reads as TGTGCCACCAGCAGAGACCCAGGGGGCCGAGATACGCAGTATTTT. Amino acids: CATSRDPGGRDTQYF.

The V and J genes are TRBV6-4 and TRBJ2-7, with D hard to call. Germline V gene sequence: CDR1 MRHNA, CDR2 SNTAGT. CDR3 length: 13 amino acids. The V gene lost 0 bases and the J gene lost 4 bases, with 7 bases spanning the gap. The CDR3 nucleotides read TGTGCCAGCAGTGACTCCGTCCATTACGAGCAGTACTTC. Its translation is CASSDSVHYEQYF.

The chain recombines TRBV7-3 with TRBJ1-2, with D maybe TRBD1 (6 bases). Germline V gene data show CDR1 as SGHTA and CDR2 as FQGTGA. Trimming removed 4 bases from V and 0 bases from J, with 12 bases in between. The CDR3 contains 15 residues. In DNA form, the CDR3 reads TGTGCCAGCAGCTCTACAGGGTCTTCTAACTATGGCTACACCTTC. Its protein is CASSSTGSSNYGYTF.

The chain uses TRBV7-9 and TRBJ2-7; perhaps TRBD2 as D (5 bases). The V gene's germline CDR1 is SEHNR and CDR2 FQNEAQ (reference sequence). The CDR3 loop spans 15 amino acids. The V end lost 5 bases, the J end lost 3 bases, and 17 bases lay between the germline ends. The CDR3 DNA reads as TGTGCCAGCAGCCCGGAGGAAAAGCGGCGCTACGAGCAGTACTTC. It specifies CASSPEEKRRYEQYF. Together with reference TRBV7-9 and TRBJ2-7, the CDR3 gives the full variable domain: DTGVSQNPRHKITKRGQNVTFRCDPISEHNRLYWYRQTLGQGPEFLTYFQNEAQLEKSRLLSDRFSAERPKGSFSTLEIQRTEQGDSAMYLCASSPEEKRRYEQYFGPGTRLTVT.

The rearrangement links TRBV5-1 to TRBJ2-5; 8 bases are a match to TRBD1. Matching the DNA end better, TRBJ2-7 makes the J call doubtful. The CDR3 is 14 amino acids. CDR1 and CDR2 (germline): SGHRS, YFSETQ. The DNA of the CDR3 is TGCGCCAGCAGCTATCGTGGACAGGGCTCCGAGCAGTACTTC. Protein: CASSYRGQGSEQYF.

CDR3: CASSAVTSGPSTDTQYF. CDR3 nucleotides: TGCGCCAGCAGCGCAGTGACTAGCGGGCCTAGCACAGATACGCAGTATTTT. This rearrangement joins TRBV5-1 to TRBJ2-3; 10 bases align to TRBD2. J gave up 0 bases and V 4 bases, and 8 bases lay outside the gene matches. Germline V gene data show CDR1 as SGHRS and CDR2 as YFSETQ. The CDR3 is 17 amino acids.

CDR3 amino acids: CASTPSGGYQETQYF. As DNA, the CDR3 is TGTGCCAGCACGCCCAGCGGGGGGTACCAAGAGACCCAGTACTTC. The chain has TRBV6-6 and TRBJ2-5, with 9 nucleotides matching TRBD2. Germline trimming cut 7 bases from V and 0 bases from J; bases unmatched to any gene: 6. In germline, CDR1 is MNHNY, CDR2 SVGAGI (reference sequence). The CDR3 length is 15 residues.

The genes are TRBV28 and TRBJ2-3, with D uncertain. The CDR3 loop spans 16 amino acids. Germline CDR1 MDHEN, CDR2 SYDVKM. Trimming cost V 2 bases and J 0 bases, with 12 bases left between them. The CDR3 coding sequence is TGTGCCAGCAGTTTAGAGGTCGCAGGCAGCACAGATACGCAGTATTTT. Its protein is CASSLEVAGSTDTQYF.

V usage is TRBV4-2 and J usage is TRBJ1-4; 12 bases align to TRBD1. The CDR3 spans 16 residues. Trimming took 3 bases from V and 8 from J; bases not matched to a gene: 7. From germline, CDR1 is LGHNA and CDR2 YNFKEQ. CDR3 protein: CASSQERGQGAEKLFF. The CDR3 nucleotides are TGTGCCAGCAGCCAGGAAAGGGGACAGGGGGCCGAAAAACTGTTTTTT.